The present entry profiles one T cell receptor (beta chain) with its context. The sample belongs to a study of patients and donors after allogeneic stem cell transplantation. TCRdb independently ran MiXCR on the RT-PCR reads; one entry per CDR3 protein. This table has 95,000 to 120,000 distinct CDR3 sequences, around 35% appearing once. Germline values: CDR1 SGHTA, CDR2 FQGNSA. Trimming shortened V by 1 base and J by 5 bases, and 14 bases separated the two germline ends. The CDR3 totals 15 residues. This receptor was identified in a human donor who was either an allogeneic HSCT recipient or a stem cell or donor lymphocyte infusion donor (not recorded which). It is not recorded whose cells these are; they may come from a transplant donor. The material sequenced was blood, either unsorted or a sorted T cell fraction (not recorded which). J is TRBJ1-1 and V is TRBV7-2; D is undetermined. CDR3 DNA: TGTGCCAGCAGCTTAGTTGAGACGAGAAGGACTGAAGCTTTCTTT. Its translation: CASSLVETRRTEAFF.